Sequencing of this T cell receptor (beta chain) was carried out in a study of control samples from healthy donors and cancer patients. Here immunoSEQ multiplex PCR was the method, and the copy in TCRdb shows in-frame clones only, minus some. The sample lists roughly 170,000 clones, about 91% occurring once. This CDR3 comprises 13 residues. Germline V lookup: CDR1 LNHDA, CDR2 SQIVND (reference sequence). The germline V and J ends were trimmed by 6 bases and 0 bases, with 8 bases remaining between them. Sequencing was performed on blood. The V and J genes are TRBV19 and TRBJ1-1, with D unclear. The TCR was taken from a woman aged 40 to 50 in good health. CDR3 amino acids: CASSPDLNTEAFF. The CDR3 DNA reads TGTGCCAGTAGCCCGGACCTGAACACTGAAGCTTTCTTT.